Listed below are T cell receptor beta chains from one sample, sequenced in a study of tumor and adjacent non-tumor tissue in lung cancer. TCRdb re-called the multiplex PCR reads through MiXCR, storing one row per CDR3 protein. Among more than 120,000 distinct CDR3 sequences listed, around 61% were seen once. The sample taken for sequencing was lung tumor tissue. The receptor set was obtained from a man aged 55 to 70 with small cell lung cancer. Both conserved end residues are part of each CDR3. The order of the fields is D gene, J gene, V gene, clone size, CDR3 DNA, CDR3 protein. The D gene is left open where the match is weak. For some rows the clone size is stated as once, few or many, or as a class when expanded; others skip it.

NA TRBJ2-1 TRBV24-1 NA TGTGCCACCAGTGATTTCAGAATCGGTCTAGGCAGGGACAATGAGCAGTTCTTC CATSDFRIGLGRDNEQFF
NA TRBJ1-3 TRBV5-6 few TGTGCCAGCAGCTTGGATCTCAGGCCAGACACCATATATTTT CASSLDLRPDTIYF
NA TRBJ2-2 TRBV10-3 NA TGTGCCATCGGACCGAGACTAGTAGCGAACACCGGGGAGCTGTTTTTT CAIGPRLVANTGELFF
NA TRBJ1-1 TRBV20-1 NA TGCAGTACTAGCGGAGGGACCACTGAAGCTTTCTTT CSTSGGTTEAFF
TRBD2 TRBJ2-2 TRBV14 NA TGTGGCAGCGGGGCGGGAAGCCTAACCGGGGAGCTGTTTTTT CGSGAGSLTGELFF
TRBD1 TRBJ2-3 TRBV20-1 many TGCAGTGCTAGTCTCGGGACAGACTACACAGATACGCAGTATTTT CSASLGTDYTDTQYF
TRBD2 TRBJ2-1 TRBV11-2 NA TGTGCCAGCGCCCTGAACGGGACTAACAATGAGCAGTTCTTC CASALNGTNNEQFF
NA TRBJ2-7 TRBV28 NA TGTGCCAGCAGTTATGCGATTTCCCGAAACTCCTACGAGCAGTACTTC CASSYAISRNSYEQYF
NA TRBJ2-6 TRBV6-2/TRBV6-3 NA TGTGCCAGCAGTTACAGAGGACCTGGGGCCAACGTCCTGACTTTC CASSYRGPGANVLTF
NA TRBJ2-1 TRBV20-1 NA TGCAGTGCTAGAGATGGATTAGGGAGCAATGGGCAGTTCTTC CSARDGLGSNGQFF
TRBD2 TRBJ2-1 TRBV11-2 NA TGTGCCAGCAGCTTAGGGAGCGGGGGGGTCTATCAGTTCTTC CASSLGSGGVYQFF
TRBD2 TRBJ2-5 TRBV11-2 NA TGTGCCAGCAGCACCAGGACTAGCGGAGTGTACCAAGAGATCCAGTACTTC CASSTRTSGVYQEIQYF
NA TRBJ1-3 TRBV18 few TGTGCCAGCTCACCCAGACAAGGCGACCGAAACACCATATATTTT CASSPRQGDRNTIYF
NA TRBJ1-3 TRBV29-1 NA TGCAGCGTTGATCAGAGAGGAAACGCCATATATTTT CSVDQRGNAIYF
NA TRBJ1-4 TRBV6-2/TRBV6-3 NA TGTGCCAGATCCACAAACAGGGACGCAACTAATGAAAAACTGTTTTTT CARSTNRDATNEKLFF
TRBD2 TRBJ2-5 TRBV4-2 many TGTGCCAGCAGCCGGGGACTAGCGGGACCCGGACGTGGGGAGACCCAGTACTTC CASSRGLAGPGRGETQYF
NA TRBJ2-3 TRBV11-2 NA TGTCCCAGCAGCCCGCTGGACGGCCGCACAGATACGCAGTATTTT CPSSPLDGRTDTQYF
NA TRBJ2-3 TRBV6-5 many TGTGCCAGCAGTTACTCAGATACGCAGTATTTT CASSYSDTQYF
TRBD1 TRBJ1-4 TRBV28 few TGTGCCAGCAGTGGCGGAGGGACAGGGGACGAAAAACTGTTTTTT CASSGGGTGDEKLFF
NA TRBJ2-1 TRBV20-1 NA TGCAGTGCTAGAGATTTAGCGACCCACGCCGGGCAGTTCTTC CSARDLATHAGQFF
NA TRBJ1-5 TRBV14 NA TGTGCCAGCAGCCAAGCCCAGGATAGCAATCAGCCCCGGCATTTT CASSQAQDSNQPRHF
TRBD1 TRBJ2-3 TRBV6-1 NA TGTGCCAGCAGTGACCCCAGGACAGGCACAGATACTCAGTATTTT CASSDPRTGTDTQYF
NA TRBJ1-2 TRBV20-1 many TGCAGTGCCACCTCCCGGGTGGGGTACGGCTACACCTTC CSATSRVGYGYTF
NA TRBJ2-3 TRBV12-3/TRBV12-4 NA TGTGCCAGCAGTTTATGGAGCACAGATACGCAGTATTTT CASSLWSTDTQYF
NA TRBJ2-1 TRBV10-3 NA TGTGCCATCAGTAACCCGGGCGGGATTGGGGGCTACAATGAGCAGTTCTTC CAISNPGGIGGYNEQFF
NA TRBJ2-6 TRBV20-1 NA TGCAGTGCTGACCGGGTCTTTGTCTCTGGGGCCAACGTCCTGACTTTC CSADRVFVSGANVLTF
NA TRBJ2-1 TRBV4-1 NA TGCGTCAGCACCTCGACCCGGACAGCTTACAATGAGCAGTTCTTC CVSTSTRTAYNEQFF